One and the same sample provided the 22 T cell receptor beta chains below, sequenced in a study of shared clonotypes between healthy human individuals. TCRdb keeps only in-frame clones here, not all; method: immunoSEQ multiplex PCR. The sample gives fewer than 1.4 million clones, 78% of which show up once; 0.5% to 0.65% is in the top ten. What was sequenced was memory CD4+ T cells from PBMCs. Subset of the sample: CD45RA-negative fraction. The source of these receptors is a man younger than 35 in good health. Some clones in this sample may be carry-over from other donors' samples.

Concerning this clone itself: The sample has other DNA sequences that encode this CDR3 too. The chain uses TRBV7-9 and TRBJ1-1; D is perhaps TRBD1 (6 bases). The CDR3 consists of 14 residues. The germline gives CDR1 SEHNR, CDR2 FQNEAQ (reference sequence). Trimming left V 4 bases short and J 4 bases short, with 13 bases between. This CDR3 is CASSSQGGGTEAFF. The CDR3 DNA is TGTGCCAGCAGCTCTCAGGGAGGGGGCACTGAAGCTTTCTTT.

The table lists this clone with a few counts. This chain joins TRBV29-1 and TRBJ1-1; tentative D call: TRBD1 (6 bases). The V and J ends lost 7 bases and 0 bases respectively, with 9 bases between them. CDR3 length: 12 residues. Germline lookup yields CDR1 SQVTM and CDR2 ANQGSEA. The CDR3 sequence is CSAGTLNTEAFF. For the CDR3, the DNA is TGCAGCGCCGGGACATTGAACACTGAAGCTTTCTTT.

This rearrangement joins TRBV5-4 to TRBJ2-1; TRBD2 aligns across 7 bases. The V segment lost 2 bases and the J segment 5 bases; nucleotides outside the gene matches: 7. This CDR3 is 15 amino acids long. In germline, CDR1 is SGHNT, CDR2 YYREEE (reference sequence). CDR3: CASSLVSLANNEQFF. The CDR3 DNA reads as TGTGCCAGCAGCTTAGTTTCACTAGCGAACAATGAGCAGTTCTTC. The full variable domain, with the rest looked up from reference TRBV5-4 and TRBJ2-1, is ETGVTQSPTHLIKTRGQQVTLRCSSQSGHNTVSWYQQALGQGPQFIFQYYREEENGRGNFPPRFSGLQFPNYSSELNVNALELDDSALYLCASSLVSLANNEQFFGPGTRLTVL.

This chain uses TRBV7-9 with TRBJ2-5; no clear D gene. The V end lost 10 bases, the J end lost 5 bases, and 11 bases lay between the germline ends. Germline loops: CDR1 SEHNR, CDR2 FQNEAQ (reference sequence). CDR3 size: 11 residues. CDR3 sequence: CATSGTETQYF. In nucleotides, the CDR3 is TGTGCCACCTCGGGCACGGAGACCCAGTACTTC.

Note on this clone: Additional DNA sequences in this sample encode the identical CDR3. The chain recombines TRBV20-1 with TRBJ2-7, with TRBD1 as a possible D gene (5 bases). V was cut by 2 bases and J by 5 bases, with 7 bases left in between. The CDR3 has 11 amino acids. In germline, CDR1 is DFQATT, CDR2 SNEGSKA (reference sequence). The CDR3 nucleotides are TGCAGTGCTAGATGGGGCCACGAGCAGTACTTC. Translating gives CSARWGHEQYF.

The V and J genes are TRBV11-2 and TRBJ2-3, with 7 bases fitting TRBD1. The germline CDR1 and CDR2 sequences are SGHAT and FQNNGV. The V segment lost 10 bases and the J segment 2 bases; nucleotides outside the gene matches: 12. The CDR3 covers 15 residues. The CDR3 is CATSKTGTDTDTQYF. Here the CDR3 DNA reads TGTGCCACTTCCAAAACCGGGACAGACACAGATACGCAGTATTTT.

This clone showed up just once. V usage is TRBV28 and J usage is TRBJ2-7; TRBD2 matches at 10 bases. Germline V CDR1 and CDR2: MDHEN, SYDVKM. The ends lost 5 bases at V and 5 bases at J; junction bases unmatched: 9. The length of the CDR3 is 15 residues. CDR3 sequence: CASSDLLAGAHEQYF. The CDR3 region has the DNA TGTGCCAGCAGTGACCTTCTAGCGGGAGCCCACGAGCAGTACTTC.

The CDR3 DNA is TGTGCCAGCAGTTACTTTACTACGGGGAGCCGAGAGACCCAGTACTTC. This translates into CASSYFTTGSRETQYF. The chain uses TRBV6-6 and TRBJ2-5, with D possibly matching TRBD2 (5 bases). In germline, CDR1 is MNHNY, CDR2 SVGAGI (reference sequence). Trimming stripped 1 base from V and 4 bases from J, with 16 bases between. There are 16 residues in the CDR3.

A word on this clone: A read error may account for a junction end that differs from germline. This chain links TRBV18 with TRBJ1-5, with a possible D match to TRBD1 (5 bases). The germline V gene has CDR1 KGHSH and CDR2 LQKENI. This CDR3 has 18 amino acids. CDR3 amino acids: CASSPVPGDSQGGQLQHF. As DNA, the CDR3 is TGTGCCAGCTCACCAGTGCCAGGAGACAGTCAGGGTGGTCAGCTCCAGCATTTT.

The V and J genes are TRBV28 and TRBJ1-5; D is unclear. The CDR3 has 17 amino acids. Germline V gene sequence: CDR1 MDHEN, CDR2 SYDVKM. V gave up 2 bases and J gave up 2 bases, with 16 bases separating them. CDR3 loop: CASSLNRGWRGNQPQHF. CDR3 sequence (DNA): TGTGCCAGCAGTTTAAATAGAGGTTGGAGGGGCAATCAGCCCCAGCATTTT.

This rearrangement joins TRBV7-2 to TRBJ2-1; D gene uncertain. Trimming cost V 0 bases and J 5 bases, with 8 bases left between them. This CDR3 has 14 residues. Germline lookup yields CDR1 SGHTA and CDR2 FQGNSA. The CDR3 DNA sequence: TGTGCCAGCAGCTTAGCGAGGTCTAACAATGAGCAGTTCTTC. It encodes CASSLARSNNEQFF.

The J gene is TRBJ2-1, the V gene TRBV7-3, with TRBD2 matching over 11 bases. Germline values: CDR1 SGHTA, CDR2 FQGTGA. This CDR3 is built from 15 residues. V lost 2 bases and J lost 7; bases outside the gene matches: 4. The CDR3 DNA is TGTGCCAGCAGCTTATTCGGGACTAGCGGTAATGAGCAGTTCTTC. Translated, it gives CASSLFGTSGNEQFF.

The chain recombines TRBV7-8 with TRBJ2-7, with 7 bases that match TRBD1. Trimming took 3 bases from V and 2 from J; bases not matched to a gene: 4. This CDR3 comprises 14 residues. CDR1 is SGHVS and CDR2 is FQNEAQ in the germline V gene. CDR3 in DNA: TGTGCCAGCAGCTTGACCGGGACAGCCTACGAGCAGTACTTC. Its protein is CASSLTGTAYEQYF. The full variable domain, completed using reference TRBV7-8 and TRBJ2-7, is GAGVSQSPRYKVAKRGQDVALRCDPISGHVSLFWYQQALGQGPEFLTYFQNEAQLDKSGLPSDRFFAERPEGSVSTLKIQRTQQEDSAVYLCASSLTGTAYEQYFGPGTRLTVT.

The chain couples TRBV10-2 to TRBJ1-5, with D hard to call. This CDR3 has 14 residues. The germline V and J ends were trimmed by 0 bases and 5 bases, with 8 bases remaining between them. Germline V gene data show CDR1 as WSHSY and CDR2 as SAAADI. Written as DNA, the CDR3 is TGCGCCAGCAGTGAGTCTTATCGAGATCAGCCCCAGCATTTT. Translated, it gives CASSESYRDQPQHF.

The rearrangement links TRBV6-5 to TRBJ2-5, with D possibly being TRBD1 (6 bases). The DNA end lines up better with TRBJ2-7; the J call may be wrong. The germline CDR1 and CDR2 sequences are MNHEY and SVGAGI. This CDR3 is built from 14 residues. CDR3 coding DNA: TGTGCCAGCAGCCGACCTTCCAGGGGATACGAGCAGTACTTC. Protein product: CASSRPSRGYEQYF.

The J gene is TRBJ1-1, the V gene TRBV9; 9 bases agree with TRBD1. CDR1 SGDLS and CDR2 YYNGEE come from the germline V gene. The CDR3 length is 14 residues. J gave up 4 bases and V 3 bases, and 4 bases lay outside the gene matches. As DNA, the CDR3 is TGTGCCAGCAGCGCGTCGACAGGGGGCACTGAAGCTTTCTTT. Translating it yields CASSASTGGTEAFF.

This clone turned up a few times. The chain employs TRBV6-4 and TRBJ2-1; 7 nucleotides match TRBD2. The CDR3 runs to 15 residues. Germline loops: CDR1 MRHNA, CDR2 SNTAGT. Trimming cost V 2 bases and J 7 bases; bases outside gene matches: 8. CDR3 bases: TGTGCCAGCAGTGACCAGGCGGGAGTTGGGAATGAGCAGTTCTTC. This codes for CASSDQAGVGNEQFF.

The rearrangement joins TRBV29-1 to TRBJ1-2; possibly TRBD1 for D (5 bases). The CDR3 is made up of 15 amino acids. Germline V gene data show CDR1 as SQVTM and CDR2 as ANQGSEA. V dropped 5 bases and J dropped 3 bases, with 19 bases sitting between them. The CDR3: CSVNTGTNIHYGYTF. The DNA of the CDR3 is TGCAGCGTTAATACCGGGACGAATATCCACTATGGCTACACCTTC.

This clone was seen at least ten times. This chain links TRBV29-1 with TRBJ1-1; 7 bases match TRBD1. The germline V gene encodes CDR1 SQVTM and CDR2 ANQGSEA. The V and J ends lost 5 bases and 5 bases, in that order; junction bases with no gene match: 8. The CDR3 extends over 13 amino acids. The DNA for the CDR3 is TGCAGCGTTAGGGACAGATGGGGAACTGAAGCTTTCTTT. Protein product: CSVRDRWGTEAFF.

This clone was seen a single time. In nucleotides, the CDR3 is TGTGCCAGCAGTAGGCTAGCGGGGAACAATGAGCAGTTCTTC. This encodes CASSRLAGNNEQFF. The genes are TRBV5-4 and TRBJ2-1; 9 bases are shared with TRBD2. The trim removed 5 bases at V and 5 bases at J, leaving 5 bases unmatched. The germline V gene has CDR1 SGHNT and CDR2 YYREEE (reference sequence). This CDR3 spans 14 amino acids.

The genes are TRBV6-6 and TRBJ1-5; D is undetermined. From germline, CDR1 is MNHNY and CDR2 SVGAGI (reference sequence). The V and J ends lost 2 bases and 5 bases respectively, with 4 bases between them. The CDR3 is 12 residues long. The CDR3 spells CASSYEDQPQHF. CDR3 DNA: TGTGCCAGCAGTTACGAAGATCAGCCCCAGCATTTT.

The chain uses TRBV7-9 and TRBJ2-7; D tentatively fits TRBD1 or TRBD2 (5 bases each). V was cut by 5 bases and J by 6 bases, with 14 bases left in between. There are 13 residues in the CDR3. In germline, CDR1 is SEHNR, CDR2 FQNEAQ (reference sequence). CDR3 protein: CASSRDPRGEQYF. CDR3 DNA: TGTGCCAGCAGCCGGGACCCCCGCGGCGAGCAGTACTTC.